The clone carrying this T cell receptor beta chain has only a few counts. Antigen specificity is unknown. This sample is part of a study of T cells after yellow fever vaccination. CDR1 is SGHNT, CDR2 YYREEE, per germline (reference sequence). CDR3 length: 14 amino acids. Trimming removed 4 bases at V and 4 bases at J, with 14 bases between. Overall study findings and caveats: Clonotypes shared by both compartments, CD4 and CD8, made up a small share.

Template switching with 5'RACE generated the TCR cDNA and added a universal primer site and UMIs. In TCRdb, the 5' RACE reads were re-called with MiXCR into one record per CDR3 protein. The data show some 350,000 distinct CDR3 sequences, about 4% seen once. This specimen consisted of PBMCs, obtained 5 days after the yellow fever booster vaccination. This chain links TRBV5-4 with TRBJ1-2; maybe TRBD1 (6 bases). This receptor was identified in a man in his late teens or twenties who received the YFV17D yellow fever vaccine. Here the CDR3 reads CASSPTGSGYGYTF. The CDR3 DNA is TGTGCCAGCAGCCCAACAGGGTCAGGCTATGGCTACACCTTC.